This TCR beta chain emerged from a study of early stage breast cancer tumors. The method was immunoSEQ multiplex PCR; TCRdb's version includes in-frame clones alone and lacks a portion of them. Among some 36,000 clones listed, less than 80% were seen once. A word on this clone: The antigen is undetermined.

Study-wide results and caveats: Tumor and normal breast were distinguished via blood comparison in about 90% of the 16 patients.

The material sequenced was blood. This receptor was obtained from a person aged 60 to 70 with breast cancer.

The CDR3 region has the DNA TGTGCCAGCAGGCCTGGACAGGGGCATGGCTACACCTTC. Translated, it gives CASRPGQGHGYTF. The chain couples TRBV6-5 to TRBJ1-2; 9 bases match TRBD1. V was pared by 6 bases and J by 6 bases, with 5 bases of the junction left unmatched. The CDR3 runs to 13 residues. Germline-derived CDR1 and CDR2 are MNHEY and SVGAGI.